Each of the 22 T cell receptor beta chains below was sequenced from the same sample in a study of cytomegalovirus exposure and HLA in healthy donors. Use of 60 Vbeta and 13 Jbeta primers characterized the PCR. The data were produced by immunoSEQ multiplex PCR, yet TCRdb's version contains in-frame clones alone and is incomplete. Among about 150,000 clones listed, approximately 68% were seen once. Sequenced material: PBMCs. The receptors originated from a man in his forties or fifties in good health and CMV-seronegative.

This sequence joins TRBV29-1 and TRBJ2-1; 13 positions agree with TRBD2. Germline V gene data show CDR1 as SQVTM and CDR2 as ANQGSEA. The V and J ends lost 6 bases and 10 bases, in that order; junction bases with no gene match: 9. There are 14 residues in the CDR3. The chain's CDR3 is CSVSTSGGAGEQFF. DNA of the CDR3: TGCAGCGTGTCCACTAGCGGGGGGGCCGGCGAGCAGTTCTTC.

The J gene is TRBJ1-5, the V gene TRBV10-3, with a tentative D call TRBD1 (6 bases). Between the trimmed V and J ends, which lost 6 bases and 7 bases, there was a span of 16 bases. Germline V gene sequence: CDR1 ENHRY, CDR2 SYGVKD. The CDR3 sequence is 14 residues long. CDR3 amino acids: CAISTGSEGQPQHF. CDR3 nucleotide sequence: TGTGCCATCAGCACAGGGAGCGAGGGCCAGCCCCAGCATTTT.

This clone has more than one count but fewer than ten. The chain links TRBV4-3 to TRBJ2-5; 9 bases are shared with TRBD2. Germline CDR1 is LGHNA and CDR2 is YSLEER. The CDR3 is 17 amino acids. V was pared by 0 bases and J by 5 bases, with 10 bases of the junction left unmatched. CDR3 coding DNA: TGCGCCAGCAGCCAAGAATTGGATCCTAGCGGGACGGAGACCCAGTACTTC. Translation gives CASSQELDPSGTETQYF.

CDR3 DNA sequence: TGTGCCAGCAGCAGGGAGACCCGCAATGAGCAGTTCTTC. This translates into CASSRETRNEQFF. The J gene is TRBJ2-1, the V gene TRBV7-2, with D possibly matching TRBD2 (5 bases). The CDR3 runs to 13 residues. Germline-derived CDR1 and CDR2 are SGHTA and FQGNSA. Trimming left V 5 bases short and J 6 bases short, with 11 bases between.

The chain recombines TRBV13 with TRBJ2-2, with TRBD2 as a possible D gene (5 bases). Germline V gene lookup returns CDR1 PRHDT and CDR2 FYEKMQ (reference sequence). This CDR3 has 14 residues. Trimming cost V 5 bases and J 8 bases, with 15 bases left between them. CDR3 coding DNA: TGTGCCAGCAGCCTTAGGAGGTTTGAGGGGGAGCTGTTTTTT. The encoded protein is CASSLRRFEGELFF.

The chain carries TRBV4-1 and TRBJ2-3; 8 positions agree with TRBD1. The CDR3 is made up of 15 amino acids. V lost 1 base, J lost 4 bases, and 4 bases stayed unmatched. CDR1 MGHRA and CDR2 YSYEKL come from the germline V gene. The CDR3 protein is CASSQGQGAADTQYF. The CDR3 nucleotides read TGCGCCAGCAGCCAAGGGCAGGGGGCTGCAGATACGCAGTATTTT.

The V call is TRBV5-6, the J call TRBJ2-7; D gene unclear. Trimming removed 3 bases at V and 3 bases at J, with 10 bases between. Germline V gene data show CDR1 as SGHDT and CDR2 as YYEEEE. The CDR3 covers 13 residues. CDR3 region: CASSSHRLYEQYF. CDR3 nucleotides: TGTGCCAGCAGCTCTCATAGACTCTACGAGCAGTACTTC.

The chain's CDR3 is CASSEDASGGRAGTDTQYF. The CDR3 bases are TGTGCCAGCAGTGAAGATGCGAGCGGGGGGCGGGCGGGCACAGATACGCAGTATTTT. The chain is built from TRBV6-1 and TRBJ2-3, with 9 bases identical to TRBD2. The V gene's germline CDR1 is MNHNS and CDR2 SASEGT. After removal of 1 base from V and 1 base from J, the junction contained 12 bases not matched to a gene. This CDR3 spans 19 amino acids.

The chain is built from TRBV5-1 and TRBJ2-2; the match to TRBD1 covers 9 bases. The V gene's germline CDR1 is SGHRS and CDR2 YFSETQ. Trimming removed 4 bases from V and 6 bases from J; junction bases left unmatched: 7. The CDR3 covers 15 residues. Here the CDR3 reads CASSLRDRVPGELFF. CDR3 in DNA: TGCGCCAGCAGCCTCCGGGACAGGGTCCCCGGGGAGCTGTTTTTT.

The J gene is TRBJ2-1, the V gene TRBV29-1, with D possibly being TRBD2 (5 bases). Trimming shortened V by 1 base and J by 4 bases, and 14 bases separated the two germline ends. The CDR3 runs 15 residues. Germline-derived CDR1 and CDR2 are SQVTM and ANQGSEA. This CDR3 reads CSVEALPGSYNEQFF. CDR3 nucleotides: TGCAGCGTTGAAGCCTTGCCGGGATCGTACAATGAGCAGTTCTTC.

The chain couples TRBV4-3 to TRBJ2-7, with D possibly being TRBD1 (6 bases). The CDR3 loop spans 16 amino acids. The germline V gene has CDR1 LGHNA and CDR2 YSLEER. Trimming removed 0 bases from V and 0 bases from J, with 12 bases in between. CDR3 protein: CASSQDWTVPSYEQYF. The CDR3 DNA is TGCGCCAGCAGCCAAGATTGGACAGTCCCCTCCTACGAGCAGTACTTC.

In nucleotides, the CDR3 is TGTGCCAGCATAGGCCGACAGGGGTGGGAGCAGTACTTC. Translating gives CASIGRQGWEQYF. V is TRBV25-1 and J is TRBJ2-7; 8 positions agree with TRBD1. Germline CDR1 is MGHDK and CDR2 is SYGVNS. This CDR3 comprises 13 residues. V was pared by 7 bases and J by 7 bases, with 9 bases of the junction left unmatched.

For the CDR3, the DNA is TGTGCCAGCAGGATGGGACAGGAAAATGAAAAACTGTTTTTT. Amino acids: CASRMGQENEKLFF. The V gene is TRBV28, the J gene TRBJ1-4; 8 bases line up with TRBD1. CDR1 and CDR2 from the germline V gene are MDHEN and SYDVKM. With V trimmed by 6 bases and J by 5 bases, 5 bases remained unmatched. The CDR3 extends over 14 amino acids.

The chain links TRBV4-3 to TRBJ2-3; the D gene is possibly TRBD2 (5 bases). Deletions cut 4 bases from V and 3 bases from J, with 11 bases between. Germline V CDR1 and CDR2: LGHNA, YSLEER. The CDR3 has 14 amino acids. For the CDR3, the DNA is TGCGCCAGCAGCCCCGGGCTAGCAACAGATACGCAGTATTTT. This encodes CASSPGLATDTQYF.

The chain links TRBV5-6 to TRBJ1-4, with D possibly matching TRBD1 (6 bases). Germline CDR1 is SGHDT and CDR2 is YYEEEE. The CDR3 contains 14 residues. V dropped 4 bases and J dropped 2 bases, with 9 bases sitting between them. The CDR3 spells CASSIDRTNEKLFF. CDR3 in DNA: TGTGCCAGCAGCATTGACAGGACTAATGAAAAACTGTTTTTT.

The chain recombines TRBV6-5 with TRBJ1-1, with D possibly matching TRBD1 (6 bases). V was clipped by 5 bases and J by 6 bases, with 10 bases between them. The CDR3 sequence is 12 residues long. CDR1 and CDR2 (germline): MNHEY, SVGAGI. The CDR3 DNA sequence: TGTGCCAGCAGTAGCAGGACAGCTGAAGCTTTCTTT. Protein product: CASSSRTAEAFF.

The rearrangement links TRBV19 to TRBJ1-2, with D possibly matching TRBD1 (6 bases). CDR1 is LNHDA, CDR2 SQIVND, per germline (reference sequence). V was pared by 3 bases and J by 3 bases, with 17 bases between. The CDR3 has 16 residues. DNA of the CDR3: TGTGCCAGTAGTATTAGGGGACAAAGGTGGGACTATGGCTACACCTTC. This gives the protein CASSIRGQRWDYGYTF. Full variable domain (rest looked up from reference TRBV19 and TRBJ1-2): DGGITQSPKYLFRKEGQNVTLSCEQNLNHDAMYWYRQDPGQGLRLIYYSQIVNDFQKGDIAEGYSVSREKKESFPLTVTSAQKNPTAFYLCASSIRGQRWDYGYTFGSGTRLTVV.

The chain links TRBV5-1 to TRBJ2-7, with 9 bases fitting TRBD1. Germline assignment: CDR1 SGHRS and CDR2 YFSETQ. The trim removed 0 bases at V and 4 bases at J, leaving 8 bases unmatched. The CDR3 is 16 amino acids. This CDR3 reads CASSLDRGGQGYEQYF. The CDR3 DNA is TGCGCCAGCAGCTTGGATAGAGGAGGACAGGGGTACGAGCAGTACTTC.

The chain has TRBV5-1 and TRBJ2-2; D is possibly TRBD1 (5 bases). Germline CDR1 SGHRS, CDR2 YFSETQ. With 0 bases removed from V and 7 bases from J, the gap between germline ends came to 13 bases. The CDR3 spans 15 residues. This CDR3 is CASSLVSGLSGELFF. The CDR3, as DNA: TGCGCCAGCAGCTTGGTCTCAGGGCTAAGCGGGGAGCTGTTTTTT.

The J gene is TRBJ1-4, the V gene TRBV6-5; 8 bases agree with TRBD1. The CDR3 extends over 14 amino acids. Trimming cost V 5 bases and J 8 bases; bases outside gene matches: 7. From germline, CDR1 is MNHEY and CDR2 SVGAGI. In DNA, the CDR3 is TGTGCCAGCAGTCCGACAGGGGTCGAGGAAAAACTGTTTTTT. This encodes CASSPTGVEEKLFF.

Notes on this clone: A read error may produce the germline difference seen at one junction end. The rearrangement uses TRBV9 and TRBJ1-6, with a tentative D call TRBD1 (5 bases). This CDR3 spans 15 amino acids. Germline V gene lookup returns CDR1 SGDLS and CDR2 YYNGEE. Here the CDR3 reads CASSVQGSYNSPLNF. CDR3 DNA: TGTGCCAGCAGCGTACAGGGCTCCTATAATTCACCCCTCAACTTT.

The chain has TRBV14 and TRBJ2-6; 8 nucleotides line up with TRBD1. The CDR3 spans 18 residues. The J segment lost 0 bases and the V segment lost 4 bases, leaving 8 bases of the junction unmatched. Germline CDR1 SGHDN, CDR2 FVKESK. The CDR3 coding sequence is TGTGCCAGCAGCCCCCTAGGACAGGGAAACTCTGGGGCCAACGTCCTGACTTTC. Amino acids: CASSPLGQGNSGANVLTF.